The 31 T cell receptor beta chains below come from one sample, sequenced in a study of cytomegalovirus exposure and HLA in healthy donors. It was with 60 Vbeta and 13 Jbeta primers that the PCR ran. The repertoire was sequenced with immunoSEQ multiplex PCR; TCRdb's copy has only in-frame clones and lacks some. The sample yields fewer than 150,000 clones, 75% to 90% seen once. The sequenced sample consisted of PBMCs. The receptors were sampled from a man between 45 and 60 years old in good health and CMV-seronegative.

The chain couples TRBV19 to TRBJ2-7, with D perhaps matching TRBD2 (5 bases). Germline CDR1 and CDR2: LNHDA and SQIVND (reference sequence). This CDR3 contains 12 residues. V was pared by 4 bases and J by 5 bases, with 9 bases between. The CDR3 is CASSRTPDEQYF. CDR3 in DNA: TGTGCCAGTAGTAGGACTCCCGACGAGCAGTACTTC.

This chain connects TRBV6-1 to TRBJ1-2; no clear D. The CDR3 sequence is 15 residues long. Germline CDR1 is MNHNS and CDR2 is SASEGT. V lost 0 bases, J lost 8 bases, and 16 bases lay in between. The CDR3 DNA is TGTGCCAGCAGTGAAGCGCTTCCTAGTTCGGGGGGCTACACCTTC. It codes for CASSEALPSSGGYTF.

The rearrangement uses TRBV14 and TRBJ2-2, with TRBD1 identical over 7 bases. The CDR3 is made up of 15 amino acids. Germline CDR1 and CDR2: SGHDN and FVKESK. V shed 5 bases and J 3 bases; nucleotides not matched to a gene: 6. CDR3 coding DNA: TGTGCCAGCAGCTTGTTGACAGGGTACACCGGGGAGCTGTTTTTT. Translated: CASSLLTGYTGELFF.

This clone was counted a few times. This chain uses TRBV6-1 with TRBJ1-1; TRBD1 aligns across 7 bases. Germline lookup yields CDR1 MNHNS and CDR2 SASEGT. This CDR3 is 16 amino acids long. J gave up 4 bases and V 4 bases, and 12 bases lay outside the gene matches. The CDR3 protein is CASSVEGAAPGTEAFF. Here the CDR3 DNA reads TGTGCCAGCAGTGTGGAGGGGGCGGCCCCAGGCACTGAAGCTTTCTTT.

The V gene is TRBV7-8, the J gene TRBJ2-3; 11 positions match TRBD1. J lost 4 bases, V lost 0 bases, and 3 bases had no gene match. The CDR3 spans 16 residues. Germline V lookup: CDR1 SGHVS, CDR2 FQNEAQ. The CDR3 sequence is CASSLARDRGADTQYF. The CDR3 DNA follows: TGTGCCAGCAGCTTAGCGCGGGACAGGGGGGCAGATACGCAGTATTTT.

The chain has TRBV11-2 and TRBJ2-5; 9 bases are a match to TRBD1. From germline, CDR1 is SGHAT and CDR2 FQNNGV. The CDR3 runs 14 residues. V dropped 5 bases and J dropped 3; count of bases not matched to a gene: 4. The CDR3 DNA is TGTGCCAGCAGCCCGGGACAGGGTGAAGAGACCCAGTACTTC. It specifies CASSPGQGEETQYF.

This clone was seen a single time. J is TRBJ2-7 and V is TRBV18; 10 nucleotides agree with TRBD1. CDR1 and CDR2 from the germline V gene are KGHSH and LQKENI. This CDR3 comprises 16 residues. V gave up 1 base and J gave up 6 bases; unmatched junction bases: 9. The CDR3 DNA is TGTGCCAGCTCACCACTTGCGGGACAGGGGAAGAGCGAGCAGTACTTC. Residues: CASSPLAGQGKSEQYF.

The chain links TRBV30 to TRBJ1-2; no clear D. The V gene's germline CDR1 is GTSNPN and CDR2 SVGIG (reference sequence). The CDR3 contains 12 residues. Trimming took 1 base from V and 8 from J, leaving 11 bases between them. CDR3 amino acids: CAWSGGREGYTF. For the CDR3, the DNA is TGTGCCTGGAGTGGTGGACGGGAGGGCTACACCTTC.

The gene calls are TRBV12-2 and TRBJ2-6; the D call in the table, TRBD1, was not verified against the DNA. TRBV12-2 is a pseudogene. This CDR3 comprises 19 residues. DNA of the CDR3: TGTGCAAGTCGCTTAGAACGGAAGGGGGCGGGCTCTGGGGCCAACGTCCTGACTTTC. Encoded protein: CASRLERKGAGSGANVLTF.

A few counts support this clone. The chain joins TRBV7-9 to TRBJ2-7; 8 nucleotides agree with TRBD2. Trimming at V came to 6 bases and at J to 5 bases, leaving 12 bases not matched to a gene. Per germline, CDR1 SEHNR and CDR2 FQNEAQ (reference sequence). The CDR3 covers 15 residues. CDR3 sequence reads: CASSLSGAAFDEQYF. The DNA for the CDR3 is TGTGCCAGCAGTCTTAGCGGGGCTGCGTTTGACGAGCAGTACTTC.

The rearrangement links TRBV28 to TRBJ2-5; D perhaps matches TRBD2 (7 bases). The germline V gene has CDR1 MDHEN and CDR2 SYDVKM. The germline V and J ends were trimmed by 2 bases and 1 base, with 11 bases remaining between them. The CDR3 sequence is 15 residues long. The CDR3 reads CASSLVAGAQETQYF. CDR3 bases: TGTGCCAGCAGTTTAGTGGCGGGGGCCCAAGAGACCCAGTACTTC.

CDR3 amino acids: CASRPDREREAFF. CDR3 bases: TGTGCCAGTAGACCGGACAGGGAGCGTGAAGCTTTCTTT. V and J are TRBV19 and TRBJ1-1; 8 nucleotides match TRBD1. Germline loops: CDR1 LNHDA, CDR2 SQIVND (reference sequence). V was pared by 6 bases and J by 7 bases, with 7 bases of the junction left unmatched. This CDR3 region has 13 residues.

This chain joins TRBV6-1 and TRBJ1-2; 11 positions agree with TRBD1. There are 15 residues in the CDR3. Losses at the gene ends were 2 bases for V and 3 bases for J; bases not matched to a gene: 2. Germline lookup yields CDR1 MNHNS and CDR2 SASEGT. The CDR3 DNA reads as TGTGCCAGCAGTGAAAGGACAGGGGGCGACTATGGCTACACCTTC. Translated, it gives CASSERTGGDYGYTF.

This chain joins TRBV6-5 and TRBJ2-5, with 9 bases identical to TRBD2. The CDR3 runs 16 residues. V shed 0 bases and J 5 bases; nucleotides not matched to a gene: 7. The V gene's germline CDR1 is MNHEY and CDR2 SVGAGI. The CDR3 DNA reads TGTGCCAGCAGTTACTCAAGTAGCGGGGGAGGGGAGACCCAGTACTTC. Amino acid sequence: CASSYSSSGGGETQYF.

This sequence joins TRBV4-2 and TRBJ1-6; D is uncertain. The CDR3 has 15 amino acids. The germline gives CDR1 LGHNA, CDR2 YNFKEQ. V was trimmed by 7 bases and J by 7 bases, leaving 17 bases between them. Here the CDR3 DNA reads TGTGCCAGCAACCCCGGAGACGGAAGGAATTCACCCCTCCACTTT. Translation: CASNPGDGRNSPLHF.

This clone has a handful of counts. CDR3 in amino acids: CASSVGATANQPQHF. Written as DNA, the CDR3 is TGTGCCAGCAGCGTTGGAGCGACAGCCAATCAGCCCCAGCATTTT. This chain joins TRBV5-5 and TRBJ1-5; D may be TRBD1 (5 bases). Germline lookup yields CDR1 SGHKS and CDR2 YYEKEE (reference sequence). This CDR3 is built from 15 residues. The germline V and J ends were trimmed by 4 bases and 3 bases, with 14 bases remaining between them.

This chain uses TRBV7-9 with TRBJ1-4, with D possibly being TRBD1 (5 bases). The CDR3 runs to 14 residues. Trimming removed 5 bases from V and 1 base from J, with 8 bases in between. The germline V gene encodes CDR1 SEHNR and CDR2 FQNEAQ (reference sequence). CDR3: CASSPGGTNEKLFF. DNA for the CDR3: TGTGCCAGCAGCCCGGGGGGAACTAATGAAAAACTGTTTTTT.

V gene TRBV19 combines with J gene TRBJ2-2, with D tentatively TRBD1 (6 bases). Trimming removed 3 bases from V and 3 bases from J, with 14 bases in between. The CDR3 is 16 amino acids. Germline lookup yields CDR1 LNHDA and CDR2 SQIVND (reference sequence). CDR3 residues: CASSIPAGADTGELFF. The CDR3 nucleotides read TGTGCCAGTAGTATCCCTGCAGGGGCGGACACCGGGGAGCTGTTTTTT.

This chain connects TRBV7-6 to TRBJ2-2; D possibly corresponds to TRBD2 (5 bases). CDR3 length: 17 amino acids. The germline V gene has CDR1 SGHVS and CDR2 FNYEAQ. The ends were cut back, 4 bases at V and 2 bases at J, with 17 bases in the middle. This chain's CDR3 is CASSSTLRLANTGELFF. The CDR3 region has the DNA TGTGCCAGCAGCTCGACCCTGAGGCTAGCTAACACCGGGGAGCTGTTTTTT.

This clone was counted once. J is TRBJ1-2 and V is TRBV11-1, with D maybe TRBD1 (5 bases). Looked up from germline, CDR1 is SGHAT and CDR2 is FQDESV (reference sequence). This CDR3 has 13 amino acids. V was cut by 5 bases and J by 6 bases, with 13 bases left in between. DNA for the CDR3: TGTGCCAGCAGCCACCCGGGGGGGGATGGCTACACCTTC. Its translation is CASSHPGGDGYTF.

V and J are TRBV7-2 and TRBJ2-7; 8 positions match TRBD1. Trimming removed 4 bases from V and 6 bases from J; junction bases left unmatched: 8. The length of the CDR3 is 14 residues. The germline V gene encodes CDR1 SGHTA and CDR2 FQGNSA. As DNA, the CDR3 is TGTGCCAGCAGCTCAACAGGGGGAGCGACCGAGCAGTACTTC. Its protein is CASSSTGGATEQYF.

The table lists this clone with a count of one. The chain uses TRBV13 and TRBJ1-2, with D maybe TRBD1 (5 bases). This CDR3 has 12 amino acids. The ends were cut back, 5 bases at V and 8 bases at J, with 12 bases in the middle. The germline gives CDR1 PRHDT, CDR2 FYEKMQ (reference sequence). The CDR3 spells CASSESGYGYTF. CDR3 bases: TGTGCCAGCAGCGAATCAGGGTACGGCTACACCTTC.

V gene TRBV21-1 combines with J gene TRBJ1-5. TRBV21-1 is a known pseudogene. There are 14 residues in the CDR3. The CDR3 reads CASSKGQGGQPQHF. For the CDR3, the DNA is TGTGCCAGCAGCAAAGGTCAGGGAGGCCAGCCCCAGCATTTT.

This clone has only one observation. The chain employs TRBV7-2 and TRBJ1-4; 7 bases are a match to TRBD1. Germline V gives CDR1 SGHTA, CDR2 FQGNSA. V trimming: 2 bases; J trimming: 4 bases; junction bases outside the gene matches: 7. The CDR3 runs to 16 residues. The chain's CDR3 is CASSLRQGRDNEKLFF. The CDR3 coding sequence is TGTGCCAGCAGCTTAAGACAGGGAAGGGATAATGAAAAACTGTTTTTT.

A remark on this clone: The germline gene is not matched at one end of the junction; a read error may be the cause. The rearrangement joins TRBV5-6 to TRBJ1-2; possible D gene TRBD1, 5 bases. The CDR3 consists of 14 residues. CDR1 is SGHDT and CDR2 is YYEEEE in the germline V gene. CDR3 region: CASSTGGGNYGYPF. The CDR3 region has the DNA TGTGCCAGCAGCACGGGGGGAGGAAACTATGGCTACCCCTTC.

The chain carries TRBV4-1 and TRBJ2-7; possibly TRBD1 for D (6 bases). Germline-derived CDR1 and CDR2 are MGHRA and YSYEKL. CDR3 length equals 14 residues. Between the trimmed V and J ends, which lost 4 bases and 5 bases, there was a span of 15 bases. The CDR3 DNA reads as TGCGCCAGCAGCCCTACAGGGTACGTCCACGAGCAGTACTTC. Protein: CASSPTGYVHEQYF.

This clone was seen once. This chain uses TRBV19 with TRBJ2-1, with D perhaps TRBD2 (5 bases). Per germline, CDR1 LNHDA and CDR2 SQIVND (reference sequence). The CDR3 runs to 17 residues. The germline V and J ends were trimmed by 8 bases and 7 bases, with 27 bases remaining between them. The CDR3 loop is CASRRPHRGSDQNEQFF. The CDR3 nucleotides read TGTGCCAGTCGGCGGCCCCATCGCGGGTCCGATCAAAATGAGCAGTTCTTC.

CDR3 coding DNA: TGCGCCAGCAGTAAATGGTCGGGGGGGTTCGTCTCCTACGAGCAGTACTTC. This encodes CASSKWSGGFVSYEQYF. V is TRBV5-1 and J is TRBJ2-7; TRBD2 matches 8 bases. The V segment lost 5 bases and the J segment 0 bases; nucleotides outside the gene matches: 13. The CDR3 is made up of 17 amino acids. The germline V gene has CDR1 SGHRS and CDR2 YFSETQ.

The chain combines TRBV4-1 with TRBJ1-2; perhaps TRBD1 as D (6 bases). This CDR3 has 14 amino acids. Trimming cost V 1 base and J 8 bases, with 14 bases left between them. Germline CDR1 and CDR2: MGHRA and YSYEKL. CDR3 in DNA: TGCGCCAGCAGCCAAGTTTGGGGACAAGGAGGCTACACCTTC. Translating it yields CASSQVWGQGGYTF.

The genes are TRBV7-9 and TRBJ2-5, with 7 bases identical to TRBD2. This CDR3 contains 14 residues. The V and J ends lost 1 base and 11 bases, in that order; junction bases with no gene match: 10. Looked up from germline, CDR1 is SEHNR and CDR2 is FQNEAQ (reference sequence). CDR3 DNA: TGTGCCAGCAGCTTAGAGGGGACCGCGCGGGAGCAGTACTTC. This translates into CASSLEGTAREQYF.

V is TRBV14 and J is TRBJ2-1, with D maybe TRBD1 (6 bases). This CDR3 region has 16 residues. Between the trimmed V and J ends, which lost 2 bases and 6 bases, there was a span of 17 bases. CDR1 and CDR2 from the germline V gene are SGHDN and FVKESK. The CDR3 nucleotides are TGTGCCAGCAGCCAACCCAGCACAGGGTCAGCCAATGAGCAGTTCTTC. It specifies CASSQPSTGSANEQFF.